Listed below are T cell receptor beta chains from one sample, sequenced in a study of shared clonotypes between healthy human individuals. Clones were read by immunoSEQ multiplex PCR, and TCRdb kept only the in-frame ones, dropping some. The sample holds around 2.5 million clones; roughly 93% are singletons and the top ten take roughly 0.39%. The sequenced sample consisted of naive CD4+ T cells from PBMCs. The receptors come from a young man in good health. Some clones in this sample may be carry-over from other donors' samples. Each CDR3 is given with its conserved first and last residue. D genes are given only for firm matches. Rows give clone size only sometimes, using once, few, many, or a class for an expanded clone.

clone_size d_call j_call v_call cdr3_nt cdr3_aa
NA TRBD2 TRBJ2-1 TRBV18 TGTGCCAGCTCACCGACTAGCGGGGCCCTCTTTGAGCAGTTCTTC CASSPTSGALFEQFF
NA NA TRBJ1-3 TRBV7-2 TGTGCCAGCAGCACTGTTGCAATAGGAAACACCATATATTTT CASSTVAIGNTIYF
NA TRBD2 TRBJ2-2 TRBV28 TGTGCCAGCACCCCCTACGGCGGGAGAGGCACCGGGGAGCTGTTTTTT CASTPYGGRGTGELFF
NA NA TRBJ1-1 TRBV25-1 TGTGCCAGCAGTGGGCCGCGGAACACTGAAGCTTTCTTT CASSGPRNTEAFF
once NA TRBJ1-5 TRBV4-1 TGCGCCAGCAGCCAAGAATGGACGGAGAATCAGCCCCAGCATTTT CASSQEWTENQPQHF
NA TRBD2 TRBJ2-1 TRBV28 TGTGCCAGCAGTCCAGGGACTAGAGTAGGTGAGCAGTTCTTC CASSPGTRVGEQFF
NA NA TRBJ1-2 TRBV28 TGTGCCGGATCTTACAGGAATAACTATGGCTACACCTTC CAGSYRNNYGYTF
NA TRBD1 TRBJ1-4 TRBV11-2 TGTGCCAGCAGCTTAGGGGGGACAGGGGTTGAAAAACTGTTTTTT CASSLGGTGVEKLFF
NA NA TRBJ2-7 TRBV4-3 TGCGCCAGCAGCCGGTATTACGGGACCCTGAGCTCCTACGAGCAGTACTTC CASSRYYGTLSSYEQYF
NA NA TRBJ2-7 TRBV11-2 TGTGCCAGCAGCTCTACGGTTTGGACCTACGAGCAGTACTTC CASSSTVWTYEQYF
NA TRBD2 TRBJ2-2 TRBV7-6 TGTGCCAGCAGCTACCTAGCGGGAGTTAACACCGGGGAGCTGTTTTTT CASSYLAGVNTGELFF
NA TRBD2 TRBJ2-3 TRBV5-1 TGCGCCAGCAGCACGGGACTAGCGGGAGAATGGACAGATACGCAGTATTTT CASSTGLAGEWTDTQYF
NA NA TRBJ1-4 TRBV7-2 TGTGCCAGCAGCTTAGCTACGGTAGTAATGGGAAAACTGTTTTTT CASSLATVVMGKLFF
NA TRBD1 TRBJ2-3 TRBV5-8 TGTGCCAGCAGGAGAAGGACAGGAACGCAGTATTTT CASRRRTGTQYF
NA NA TRBJ2-7 TRBV28 TGTGCCAGCAGTTCGAGCGGCGAGCAGTACTTC CASSSSGEQYF
NA TRBD2 TRBJ2-2 TRBV5-1 TGCGCCAGCAGAACCGGCCTAGCGGGAGCAACCGGGGAGCTGTTTTTT CASRTGLAGATGELFF